The sequence of this T cell receptor beta chain was determined in a study of graft-versus-host responses after intestinal transplantation. Germline V gives CDR1 MNHEY, CDR2 SVGAGI. This CDR3 spans 15 amino acids. Trimming stripped 0 bases from V and 4 bases from J, with 7 bases between. TCRdb's copy holds only in-frame clones and misses some; the assay was immunoSEQ multiplex PCR. The sample records more than 65,000 clones, more than 85% being singletons. On this clone itself: The antigen remains undetermined.

The J gene is TRBJ1-6, the V gene TRBV6-5; D not certain. Sequences were derived from unstimulated CD8+ T cells sorted from spleen or lymph node cells, sampled before transplant. The TCR comes from a human donor who was the organ donor for an intestinal transplant. CDR3 sequence reads: CASSYSRRYNSPLHF. CDR3 sequence (DNA): TGTGCCAGCAGTTACTCCCGTAGATATAATTCACCCCTCCACTTT.